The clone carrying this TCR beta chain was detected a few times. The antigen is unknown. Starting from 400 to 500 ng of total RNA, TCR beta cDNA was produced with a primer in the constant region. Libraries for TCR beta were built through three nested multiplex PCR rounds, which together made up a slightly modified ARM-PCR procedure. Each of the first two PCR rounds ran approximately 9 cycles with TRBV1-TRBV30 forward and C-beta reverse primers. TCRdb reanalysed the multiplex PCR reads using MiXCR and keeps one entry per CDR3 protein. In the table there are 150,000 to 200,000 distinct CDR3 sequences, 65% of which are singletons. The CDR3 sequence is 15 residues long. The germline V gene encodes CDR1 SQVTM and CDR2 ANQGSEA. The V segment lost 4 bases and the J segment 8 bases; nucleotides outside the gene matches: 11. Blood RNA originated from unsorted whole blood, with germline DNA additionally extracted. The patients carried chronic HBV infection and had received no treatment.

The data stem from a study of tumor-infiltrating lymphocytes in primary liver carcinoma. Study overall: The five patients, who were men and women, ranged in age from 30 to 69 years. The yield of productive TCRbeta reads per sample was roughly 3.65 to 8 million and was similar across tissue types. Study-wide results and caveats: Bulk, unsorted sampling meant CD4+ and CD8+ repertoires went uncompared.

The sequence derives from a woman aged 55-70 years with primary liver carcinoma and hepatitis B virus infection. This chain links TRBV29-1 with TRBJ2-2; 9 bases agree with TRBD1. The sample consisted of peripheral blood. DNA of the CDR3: TGCAGCGTTGGGGGGGACAGGGTTATGACAGGGGAGCTGTTTTTT. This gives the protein CSVGGDRVMTGELFF.